This T cell receptor beta chain was sequenced in a study of blood T cell repertoires in COVID-19. Study overall: The cDNA or gDNA used as material had been derived from T cells, B-cell-depleted T cells, or PBMCs.

This CDR3 comprises 11 residues. V lost 4 bases and J lost 3, with 4 bases in between. As regards this clone: Other DNA sequences within the sample encode an identical CDR3.

In the original processing: Amplified reference gene primers provided the basis for estimating nucleated cell counts. Generated by immunoSEQ multiplex PCR, the TCRdb table keeps only in-frame clones and is missing some. Clone size and the V and J calls come from that table; the DNA yielded D and trimming. In the table there are about 300,000 clones, roughly 80% of which are singletons. Followed over time, Seattle patients had been enrolled while infection was active. The sequenced material came from peripheral blood. The rearrangement links TRBV12-3 or TRBV12-4 to TRBJ2-7; D uncertain. The TCR comes from a human donor with COVID-19, enrolled during active disease. The donor label of this sample is uncertain. CDR3 nucleotide sequence: TGTGCCAGCAGTTCACTCTACGAGCAGTACTTC. Protein product: CASSSLYEQYF.